The clone carrying this TCR beta chain was picked up a small number of times. What it binds is unknown. None of the donors, who were healthy HIV-negative adults, had recently had acute infections or vaccinations. The sample belongs to a study of shared clonotypes between healthy human individuals. PCR replicates performed on unsorted PBMC used approximately 310 ng DNA, 29,000 or so T cell genomes. Source study methods: Filtering differed, since immunoSEQ gave only junction sequences and no quality scores. The data were produced by immunoSEQ multiplex PCR, yet TCRdb's version contains in-frame clones alone and is incomplete. Clone size and the V and J calls come from that table; the DNA yielded D and trimming. The table has hundreds of thousands of clones, 70% to 80% seen once. V was cut by 7 bases and J by 2 bases, with 10 bases left in between. The CDR3 has 12 residues. The germline CDR1 and CDR2 sequences are SQVTM and ANQGSEA.

Study results and limitations: Only blood samples were collected, and tissue repertoires likely differ.

The source is a woman in her forties in good health. Some clones in this sample may be carry-over from other donors' samples. The sequencing input was PBMCs. The chain is built from TRBV29-1 and TRBJ2-3, with D possibly being TRBD2 (5 bases). CDR3 protein: CSARGYTDTQYF. The DNA for the CDR3 is TGCAGCGCCCGGGGATACACAGATACGCAGTATTTT.